The 16 T cell receptor beta chains in this list originate from one sample, sequenced in a study of T-cell memory formation after mild COVID-19. TCRdb called the 5' RACE reads again in MiXCR, with one record for every CDR3 protein. The repertoire has about 430,000 distinct CDR3 sequences, 20% to 25% of them found once; the top ten carry 8.5% to 9%. The sequencing sample was made of PBMCs or a T cell subset sorted from them (not recorded which). These receptors originate from an adult woman who had mild COVID-19 (a few samples of this study predate the infection). Cell type and time point are not known.

This clonotype was found a few times. The chain couples TRBV7-9 to TRBJ2-3, with a possible D match to TRBD2 (6 bases). The length of the CDR3 is 15 residues. Deletions cut 2 bases from V and 1 base from J, with 10 bases between. CDR1 and CDR2 (germline): SEHNR, FQNEAQ (reference sequence). The CDR3 sequence: CASSLLRGGTDTQYF. CDR3 nucleotides: TGTGCCAGCAGCTTATTGCGGGGCGGCACAGATACGCAGTATTTT. Combining the CDR3 with reference TRBV7-9 and TRBJ2-3 gives the whole variable domain DTGVSQNPRHKITKRGQNVTFRCDPISEHNRLYWYRQTLGQGPEFLTYFQNEAQLEKSRLLSDRFSAERPKGSFSTLEIQRTEQGDSAMYLCASSLLRGGTDTQYFGPGTRLTVL.

This clonotype was counted only a few times. This chain links TRBV12-3 or TRBV12-4 with TRBJ2-1, with 8 bases matching TRBD2. V was pared by 6 bases and J by 2 bases, with 3 bases of the junction left unmatched. The CDR3 is 14 amino acids. Written as DNA, the CDR3 is TGTGCCAGCAGAGTAGCGGGGCCCTACAATGAGCAGTTCTTC. This translates into CASRVAGPYNEQFF.

This clonotype has only a few counts. The chain links TRBV6-5 to TRBJ2-1; weak D call: TRBD2 (6 bases). The CDR3 covers 15 residues. The V end was cut by 7 bases, the J end by 0 bases, with 13 bases between. Germline V CDR1 and CDR2: MNHEY, SVGAGI. CDR3 bases: TGTGCCAGCACCGGTGGGAGGAACTCCTACAATGAGCAGTTCTTC. Translation: CASTGGRNSYNEQFF.

This clonotype occurred a few times. The chain is built from TRBV7-9 and TRBJ1-3; tentatively, D is TRBD1 (5 bases). The CDR3 runs 15 residues. Trimming took 5 bases from V and 0 from J, leaving 11 bases between them. Germline-derived CDR1 and CDR2 are SEHNR and FQNEAQ (reference sequence). Here the CDR3 reads CASSRRDFSGNTIYF. The CDR3 region has the DNA TGTGCCAGCAGCCGCCGGGACTTCTCTGGAAACACCATATATTTT.

The V call is TRBV4-1, the J call TRBJ2-6, with D possibly being TRBD1 (7 bases). With 2 bases removed from V and 4 bases from J, the gap between germline ends came to 12 bases. CDR3 length equals 16 residues. CDR1 is MGHRA and CDR2 is YSYEKL in the germline V gene. CDR3 in amino acids: CASSQLTGRGANVLTF. CDR3 coding DNA: TGCGCCAGCAGCCAATTGACAGGGAGGGGGGCCAACGTCCTGACTTTC.

This clonotype has more than one count but fewer than ten. V usage is TRBV5-1 and J usage is TRBJ2-1, with 11 positions matching TRBD2. The CDR3 length is 15 residues. CDR1 is SGHRS, CDR2 YFSETQ, per germline. V gave up 4 bases and J gave up 6 bases; unmatched junction bases: 6. The CDR3 sequence is CASSRRLAGSNEQFF. The DNA for the CDR3 is TGCGCCAGCAGCCGGCGACTAGCGGGATCCAATGAGCAGTTCTTC.

V usage is TRBV7-9 and J usage is TRBJ2-2; D uncertain. CDR1 is SEHNR, CDR2 FQNEAQ, per germline (reference sequence). Trimming left V 3 bases short and J 5 bases short, with 7 bases between. The CDR3 is 13 amino acids. CDR3 amino acids: CASSFHGTGELFF. CDR3 nucleotide sequence: TGTGCCAGCAGCTTTCACGGGACCGGGGAGCTGTTTTTT.

The CDR3 DNA is TGCAGCGTTTATGCAGGGGGCGTGAACACTGAAGCTTTCTTT. The encoded protein is CSVYAGGVNTEAFF. The V and J genes are TRBV29-1 and TRBJ1-1; TRBD1 aligns across 8 bases. Germline V lookup: CDR1 SQVTM, CDR2 ANQGSEA. The V gene end was trimmed by 5 bases and the J gene end by 0 bases; junction bases not matched to a gene: 5. The CDR3 length is 14 residues.

This clonotype appeared many times. The gene calls are TRBV25-1 and TRBJ2-1, with D unresolved. The germline CDR1 and CDR2 sequences are MGHDK and SYGVNS. The V and J ends lost 5 bases and 8 bases respectively, with 16 bases between them. The CDR3 consists of 14 residues. This CDR3 reads CASSWLTVTDEQFF. In nucleotides, the CDR3 is TGTGCCAGCAGTTGGTTGACCGTTACCGATGAGCAGTTCTTC.

This chain links TRBV6-2 or TRBV6-3 with TRBJ2-1, with a weak D call TRBD2 (5 bases). V gave up 10 bases and J gave up 7 bases, with 23 bases separating them. Looked up from germline, CDR1 is MNHEY and CDR2 is SVGEGT. The CDR3 length is 15 residues. CDR3 amino acids: CAIGFEISPGNEQFF. CDR3 DNA: TGTGCCATCGGGTTCGAGATTAGTCCGGGGAATGAGCAGTTCTTC.

The CDR3 DNA reads as TGTGCCAGCAGCTTACAGGGGGGGGAAGGAGGTGAGCAGTTCTTC. It is translated as CASSLQGGEGGEQFF. This chain joins TRBV6-1 and TRBJ2-1, with D tentatively TRBD1 (8 bases). CDR1 and CDR2 from the germline V gene are MNHNS and SASEGT. CDR3 length equals 15 residues. Trimming left V 6 bases short and J 9 bases short, with 21 bases between.

This clonotype was counted only a few times. CDR3 amino acids: CASSPLTGNTEAFF. The DNA of the CDR3 is TGTGCCAGCTCACCCTTGACAGGGAACACTGAAGCTTTCTTT. The V gene is TRBV18, the J gene TRBJ1-1; weak D call: TRBD1 (6 bases). The CDR3 totals 14 residues. V was shortened by 3 bases and J by 1 base, with 9 bases between the two germline ends. Germline lookup yields CDR1 KGHSH and CDR2 LQKENI.

V and J are TRBV5-1 and TRBJ2-2; possibly TRBD1 for D (6 bases). Trimming took 3 bases from V and 10 from J, leaving 16 bases between them. This CDR3 has 14 residues. CDR1 is SGHRS and CDR2 is YFSETQ in the germline V gene. CDR3 amino acids: CASSYEITGTELFF. CDR3 coding DNA: TGCGCCAGCAGCTACGAGATTACAGGGACGGAGCTGTTTTTT.

V gene TRBV30 combines with J gene TRBJ2-3; 10 bases line up with TRBD2. V gave up 0 bases and J gave up 4 bases; unmatched junction bases: 1. Germline lookup yields CDR1 GTSNPN and CDR2 SVGIG (reference sequence). The length of the CDR3 is 14 residues. The CDR3 DNA follows: TGTGCCTGGAGTGTAGGGACTAGCGCAGATACGCAGTATTTT. Translated, it gives CAWSVGTSADTQYF.

In its sample, this clonotype was seen a few times. The CDR3 spells CASSVDGGTDTQYF. As DNA, the CDR3 is TGTGCCAGCAGCGTAGATGGGGGTACAGATACGCAGTATTTT. V usage is TRBV9 and J usage is TRBJ2-3, with D possibly being TRBD1 or TRBD2 (5 bases each). The germline V gene has CDR1 SGDLS and CDR2 YYNGEE. V was cut by 0 bases and J by 3 bases, with 8 bases left in between. The CDR3 contains 14 residues.

This clonotype was seen only a few times. This sequence joins TRBV10-3 and TRBJ2-3; no reliable D call. V was clipped by 3 bases and J by 3 bases, with 13 bases between them. Germline V gene sequence: CDR1 ENHRY, CDR2 SYGVKD. The CDR3 sequence is 15 residues long. DNA for the CDR3: TGTGCCATCAGTGAAAGGTCTAGAGGTACAGATACGCAGTATTTT. Its translation is CAISERSRGTDTQYF.